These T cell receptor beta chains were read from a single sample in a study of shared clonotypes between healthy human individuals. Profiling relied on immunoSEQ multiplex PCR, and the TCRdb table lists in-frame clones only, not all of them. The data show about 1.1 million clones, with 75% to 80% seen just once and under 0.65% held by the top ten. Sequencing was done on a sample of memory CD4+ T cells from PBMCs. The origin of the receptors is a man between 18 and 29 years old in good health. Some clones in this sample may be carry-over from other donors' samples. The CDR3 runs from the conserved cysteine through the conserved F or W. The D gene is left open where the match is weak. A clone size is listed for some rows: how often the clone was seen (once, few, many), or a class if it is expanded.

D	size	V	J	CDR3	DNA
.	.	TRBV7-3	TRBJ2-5	CASSGRYVNAKQQETQYF	TGTGCCAGCAGTGGCCGGTACGTGAACGCGAAACAACAAGAGACCCAGTACTTC
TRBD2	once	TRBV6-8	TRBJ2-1	CASAPPQGVSGRANEQFF	TGTGCCAGCGCGCCCCCACAGGGGGTGAGCGGGAGGGCCAATGAGCAGTTCTTC
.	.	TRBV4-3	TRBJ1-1	CASSQEGGGLNTEAFF	TGCGCCAGCAGCCAAGAAGGGGGGGGACTGAACACTGAAGCTTTCTTT
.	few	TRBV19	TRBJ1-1	CATRGGAERMNTEAFF	TGTGCCACACGAGGGGGGGCTGAAAGGATGAACACTGAAGCTTTCTTT
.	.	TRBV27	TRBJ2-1	CASSLKGGQLSYNEQFF	TGTGCCAGCAGTTTAAAAGGCGGGCAGCTCTCCTACAATGAGCAGTTCTTC
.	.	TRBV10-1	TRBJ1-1	CASSPGSGSWSVAFF	TGCGCCAGCAGCCCGGGATCCGGGTCCTGGTCAGTAGCTTTCTTT
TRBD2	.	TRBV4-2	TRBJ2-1	CASSQEGTSYNEQFF	TGTGCCAGCAGCCAAGAAGGGACTAGTTACAATGAGCAGTTCTTC
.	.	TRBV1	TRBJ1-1	CTSSQVWATEAFF	TGCACCAGCAGCCAAGTTTGGGCTACTGAAGCTTTCTTT
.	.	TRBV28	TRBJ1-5	CASSRDLSNQPQHF	TGTGCCAGCAGCCGCGACCTAAGCAATCAGCCCCAGCATTTT
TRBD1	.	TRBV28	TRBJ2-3	CASSSQGTRITDTQYF	TGTGCCAGCAGTTCACAGGGGACAAGAATTACAGATACGCAGTATTTT
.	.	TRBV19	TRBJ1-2	CASSINRYGYTF	TGTGCCAGTAGTATCAACCGTTATGGCTACACCTTC
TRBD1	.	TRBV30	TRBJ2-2	CAWSGTGNTGELFF	TGTGCCTGGTCCGGGACAGGGAACACCGGGGAGCTGTTTTTT
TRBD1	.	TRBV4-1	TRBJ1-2	CASSQPGTGGGYTF	TGCGCCAGCAGCCAACCCGGGACAGGGGGGGGCTACACCTTC
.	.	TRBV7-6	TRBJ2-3	CASSLFRGITDTQYF	TGTGCCAGCAGCTTATTTCGCGGGATCACAGATACGCAGTATTTT
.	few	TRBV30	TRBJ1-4	CAWSVDYSTTNEKLFF	TGTGCCTGGAGTGTAGACTACAGTACAACTAATGAAAAACTGTTTTTT
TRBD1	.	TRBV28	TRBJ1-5	CASSRDSQLNQPQHF	TGTGCCAGCAGCCGGGACAGCCAACTCAATCAGCCCCAGCATTTT
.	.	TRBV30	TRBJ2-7	CAWVEKGHANYEQYF	TGTGCCTGGGTGGAGAAGGGACACGCAAACTACGAGCAGTACTTC
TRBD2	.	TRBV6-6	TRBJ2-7	CASSSGLASGEQYF	TGTGCCAGCAGTTCGGGACTAGCGTCCGGCGAGCAGTACTTC
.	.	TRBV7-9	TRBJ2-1	CASSLLGYEQFF	TGTGCCAGCAGCTTATTGGGCTACGAGCAGTTCTTC
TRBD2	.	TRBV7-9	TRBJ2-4	CASSLAQLAGGAKNIQYF	TGTGCCAGCAGCTTAGCGCAACTAGCGGGGGGAGCCAAAAACATTCAGTACTTC
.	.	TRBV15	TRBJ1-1	CATSRDLSARAGEAFF	TGTGCCACCAGCAGAGATCTTTCTGCCAGGGCTGGGGAAGCTTTCTTT
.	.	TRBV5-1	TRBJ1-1	CASSLRPGTEAFF	TGCGCCAGCAGCCTGCGCCCAGGAACTGAAGCTTTCTTT
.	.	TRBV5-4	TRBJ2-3	CASSLRMGPKTDTQYF	TGTGCCAGCAGCTTGAGGATGGGACCTAAAACAGATACGCAGTATTTT
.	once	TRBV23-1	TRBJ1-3	CASSTGLSSGNTIYF	TGCGCCAGCAGTACAGGCCTGAGCTCTGGAAACACCATATATTTT
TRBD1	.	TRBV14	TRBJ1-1	CASSRDRATEAFF	TGTGCCAGCAGCCGGGACAGGGCCACTGAAGCTTTCTTT
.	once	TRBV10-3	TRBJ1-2	CAISFTGANYGYTF	TGTGCCATCAGTTTTACGGGAGCTAACTATGGCTACACCTTC
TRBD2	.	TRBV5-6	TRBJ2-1	CASSRWGLRYNEQFF	TGTGCCAGCAGCCGGTGGGGACTACGATACAATGAGCAGTTCTTC
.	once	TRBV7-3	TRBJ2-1	CASSLTSSSSYNEQFF	TGTGCCAGCAGCTTAACGAGCAGCAGCTCCTACAATGAGCAGTTCTTC
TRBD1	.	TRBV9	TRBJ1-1	CASSAIGRGTKVEAFF	TGTGCCAGCAGCGCGATAGGCAGGGGGACTAAGGTTGAAGCTTTCTTT
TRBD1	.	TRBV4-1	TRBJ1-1	CASSQDGTGGNTEAFF	TGCGCCAGCAGCCAAGACGGGACAGGGGGCAACACTGAAGCTTTCTTT
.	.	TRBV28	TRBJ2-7	CASSHPRAANHRNEQYF	TGTGCCAGCAGTCACCCGAGGGCGGCCAATCACCGGAACGAGCAGTACTTC
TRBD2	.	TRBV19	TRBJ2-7	CASRQTSGYEQYF	TGTGCCAGTCGTCAGACTAGCGGTTACGAGCAGTACTTC
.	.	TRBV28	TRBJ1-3	CASSLNSRNTIYF	TGTGCCAGCAGTTTGAACAGCCGAAACACCATATATTTT
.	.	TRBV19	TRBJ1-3	CASSIWKSSGNTIYF	TGTGCCAGTAGTATATGGAAGAGCTCTGGAAACACCATATATTTT
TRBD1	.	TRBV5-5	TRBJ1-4	CASSLGIGTAEKLFF	TGTGCCAGCAGCCTAGGGATCGGGACAGCAGAAAAACTGTTTTTT
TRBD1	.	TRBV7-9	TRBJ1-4	CASSLQDRGEKLFF	TGTGCCAGCAGCTTGCAGGACAGGGGTGAAAAACTGTTTTTT
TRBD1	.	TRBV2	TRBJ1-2	CASGLGTGYDYGYTF	TGTGCCAGCGGACTCGGGACAGGGTACGACTATGGCTACACCTTC
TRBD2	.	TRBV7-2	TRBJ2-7	CASSSSGTYEQYF	TGTGCCAGCAGCTCTAGCGGGACCTACGAGCAGTACTTC
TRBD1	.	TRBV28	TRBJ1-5	CASSGDRGRDLSNQPQHF	TGTGCCAGCAGTGGGGACAGGGGGCGCGATCTTAGCAATCAGCCCCAGCATTTT
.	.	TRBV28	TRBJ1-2	CASSGWEIYGYTF	TGTGCCAGCAGTGGGTGGGAGATCTATGGCTACACCTTC
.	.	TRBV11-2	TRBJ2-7	CASSLLGTEQYF	TGTGCCAGCAGCTTGTTGGGGACCGAGCAGTACTTC
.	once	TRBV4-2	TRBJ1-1	CASSQALGFEWGNTEAFF	TGTGCCAGCAGCCAAGCGCTTGGATTTGAGTGGGGAAACACTGAAGCTTTCTTT
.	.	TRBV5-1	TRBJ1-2	CASSLAGRAPYGYTF	TGCGCCAGCAGCTTGGCCGGCAGGGCCCCTTATGGCTACACCTTC
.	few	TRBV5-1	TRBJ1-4	CASSLDSTNEKLFF	TGCGCCAGCAGCTTGGACTCAACTAATGAAAAACTGTTTTTT
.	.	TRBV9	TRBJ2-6	CASSVALNWGASGANVLTF	TGTGCCAGCAGCGTAGCTCTTAACTGGGGGGCGTCTGGGGCCAACGTCCTGACTTTC